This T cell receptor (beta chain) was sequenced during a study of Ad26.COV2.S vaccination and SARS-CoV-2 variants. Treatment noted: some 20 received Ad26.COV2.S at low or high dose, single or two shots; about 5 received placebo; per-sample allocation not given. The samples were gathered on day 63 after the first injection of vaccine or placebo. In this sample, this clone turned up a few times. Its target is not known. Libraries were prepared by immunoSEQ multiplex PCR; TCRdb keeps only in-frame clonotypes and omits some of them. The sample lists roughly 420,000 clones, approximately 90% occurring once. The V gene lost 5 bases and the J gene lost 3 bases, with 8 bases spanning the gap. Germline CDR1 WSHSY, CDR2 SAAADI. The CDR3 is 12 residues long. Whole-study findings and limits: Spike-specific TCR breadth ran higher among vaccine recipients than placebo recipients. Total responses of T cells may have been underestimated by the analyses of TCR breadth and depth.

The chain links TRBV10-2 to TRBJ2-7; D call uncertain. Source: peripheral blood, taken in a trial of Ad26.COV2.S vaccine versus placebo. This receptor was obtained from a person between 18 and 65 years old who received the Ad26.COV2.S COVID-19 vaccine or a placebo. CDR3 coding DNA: TGCGCCAGCAGTCTGGGTAACTACGAGCAGTACTTC. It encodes CASSLGNYEQYF.